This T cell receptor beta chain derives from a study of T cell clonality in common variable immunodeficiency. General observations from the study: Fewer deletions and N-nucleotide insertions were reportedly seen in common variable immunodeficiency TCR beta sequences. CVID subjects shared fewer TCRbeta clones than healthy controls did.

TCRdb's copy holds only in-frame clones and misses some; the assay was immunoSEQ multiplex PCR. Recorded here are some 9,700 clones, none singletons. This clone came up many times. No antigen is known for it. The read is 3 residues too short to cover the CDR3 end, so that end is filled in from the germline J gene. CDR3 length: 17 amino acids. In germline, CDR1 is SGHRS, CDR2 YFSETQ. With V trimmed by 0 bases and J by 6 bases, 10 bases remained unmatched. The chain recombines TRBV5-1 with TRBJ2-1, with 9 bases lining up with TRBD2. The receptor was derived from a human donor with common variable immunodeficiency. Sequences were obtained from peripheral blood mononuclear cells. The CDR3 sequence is CASSLVIAGVGINEQFF. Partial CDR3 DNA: TGCGCCAGCAGCTTGGTAATAGCGGGAGTAGGGATCAATGAG.